These 30 T cell receptor beta chains originate from one sample sequenced in a study of graft-versus-host responses after intestinal transplantation. TCRdb keeps only in-frame clones here, not all; method: immunoSEQ multiplex PCR. The sample carries 29,000 or so clones, about three quarters recorded once. Tissue from the graft was processed to free its intraepithelial and lamina propria lymphocytes. Sequenced material: ileum tissue, taken 98 days after intestinal transplantation. The receptors come from a human patient who received an intestinal transplant, so some T cells may come from the graft donor.

CDR3 DNA: TGTGCCAGCAGCGTAGGTTGGGGGAACTATGGCTACACCTTC. This encodes CASSVGWGNYGYTF. This rearrangement joins TRBV9 to TRBJ1-2; tentative D call: TRBD1 (5 bases). V was cut by 0 bases and J by 2 bases, with 8 bases left in between. Germline CDR1 and CDR2: SGDLS and YYNGEE. The CDR3 length is 14 residues.

V is TRBV13 and J is TRBJ1-1; D remains ambiguous. CDR3 size: 16 residues. Germline V lookup: CDR1 PRHDT, CDR2 FYEKMQ (reference sequence). The V gene lost 4 bases and the J gene lost 1 base, with 16 bases spanning the gap. The CDR3 DNA sequence: TGTGCCAGCAGCTCCCCTAGGGTGCTCCGGAACACTGAAGCTTTCTTT. It yields the protein CASSSPRVLRNTEAFF.

The chain combines TRBV4-1 with TRBJ2-1, with 12 bases matching TRBD2. CDR3 length: 16 residues. J lost 4 bases, V lost 3 bases, and 4 bases had no gene match. The germline V gene encodes CDR1 MGHRA and CDR2 YSYEKL. The CDR3 region is CASSQVTSGGYNEQFF. The CDR3 coding sequence is TGCGCCAGCAGCCAGGTGACTAGCGGGGGATACAATGAGCAGTTCTTC.

The V and J genes are TRBV25-1 and TRBJ1-2, with a possible D match to TRBD1 (5 bases). Germline lookup yields CDR1 MGHDK and CDR2 SYGVNS. The length of the CDR3 is 14 residues. Trimming pared 6 bases from V and 1 base from J, leaving 12 bases between. CDR3 region: CASSNRRYNYGYTF. The CDR3 nucleotides are TGTGCCAGCAGCAACAGGCGATATAACTATGGCTACACCTTC.

This rearrangement joins TRBV15 to TRBJ2-1; D gene uncertain. Germline assignment: CDR1 LNHNV and CDR2 YYDKDF (reference sequence). This CDR3 region has 11 residues. V lost 5 bases to trimming and J lost 7 bases, with 6 bases between them. The CDR3 bases are TGTGCCACCAGCGAGGTGAATGAGCAGTTCTTC. It encodes CATSEVNEQFF.

The table lists this clone with a count of one. V is TRBV29-1 and J is TRBJ2-7; 9 bases match TRBD1. This CDR3 is 13 amino acids long. V gave up 7 bases and J gave up 1 base; unmatched junction bases: 5. Germline CDR1 is SQVTM and CDR2 is ANQGSEA. CDR3 DNA: TGCAGCGCTGCCGGACAGGGGTCCTACGAGCAGTACTTC. Protein sequence: CSAAGQGSYEQYF.

The V and J genes are TRBV5-4 and TRBJ2-7, with 11 nucleotides matching TRBD2. V shed 2 bases, J shed 3 bases, and the junction held 7 bases outside the gene matches. This CDR3 is 16 amino acids long. CDR1 and CDR2 (germline): SGHNT, YYREEE (reference sequence). The CDR3 DNA sequence: TGTGCCAGCAGCTTAAGAGGGGGGACTAGCGGCTACGAGCAGTACTTC. Protein product: CASSLRGGTSGYEQYF.

A few counts support this clone. The chain links TRBV4-1 to TRBJ1-5; no clear D. This CDR3 is built from 13 residues. Deletions cut 1 base from V and 5 bases from J, with 6 bases between. CDR1 is MGHRA and CDR2 is YSYEKL in the germline V gene. CDR3 loop: CASSQVSDQPQHF. For the CDR3, the DNA is TGCGCCAGCAGCCAAGTTTCGGATCAGCCCCAGCATTTT.

This clone has a single count. J is TRBJ2-1 and V is TRBV11-3, with D tentatively TRBD2 (5 bases). The ends were cut back, 5 bases at V and 9 bases at J, with 8 bases in the middle. This CDR3 has 11 amino acids. Germline loops: CDR1 SGHNT, CDR2 YENEEA. The CDR3 region is CASSPGSEQFF. The CDR3 bases are TGTGCCAGCAGCCCGGGAAGTGAGCAGTTCTTC.

The V call is TRBV5-5, the J call TRBJ1-2; the D gene is possibly TRBD1 (6 bases). The CDR3 sequence is 15 residues long. Germline V CDR1 and CDR2: SGHKS, YYEKEE (reference sequence). Between the trimmed V and J ends, which lost 0 bases and 4 bases, there was a span of 13 bases. The CDR3 DNA is TGTGCCAGCAGCTTGGGAGTCGGGACACCCTATGGCTACACCTTC. Translating it yields CASSLGVGTPYGYTF.

This clone was counted a few times. This chain connects TRBV5-1 to TRBJ1-6; no clear D gene. V shed 5 bases and J shed 6 bases, with 9 bases lying between them. Per germline, CDR1 SGHRS and CDR2 YFSETQ. The CDR3 length is 13 residues. For the CDR3, the DNA is TGCGCCAGCAGGGGCCAGTCTAATTCACCCCTCCACTTT. Translating gives CASRGQSNSPLHF.

The V and J genes are TRBV5-4 and TRBJ2-5, with 8 bases matching TRBD2. The end of the DNA aligns better with TRBJ2-7, so the J call may be wrong. The CDR3 contains 14 residues. Germline CDR1 reads SGHNT; CDR2 reads YYREEE (reference sequence). The CDR3, as DNA: TGTGCCAGCAGCCTCGAGCGGGGGAGCTACGAGCAGTACTTC. Encoded protein: CASSLERGSYEQYF.

V usage is TRBV25-1 and J usage is TRBJ2-1; D might be TRBD2 (7 bases). Germline CDR1 and CDR2: MGHDK and SYGVNS. The CDR3 is 16 residues long. Trimming shortened V by 0 bases and J by 9 bases, and 18 bases separated the two germline ends. Written as DNA, the CDR3 is TGTGCCAGCAGTGAATACAATCGAGGGGGGGCGGGTGAGCAGTTCTTC. Amino acids: CASSEYNRGGAGEQFF.

The CDR3 protein is CAWSAGQATGYTF. The CDR3 DNA reads as TGTGCCTGGAGTGCGGGACAGGCGACTGGCTACACCTTC. This rearrangement joins TRBV30 to TRBJ1-2, with 8 bases that match TRBD1. Germline V gene sequence: CDR1 GTSNPN, CDR2 SVGIG (reference sequence). V shed 1 base and J 7 bases; nucleotides not matched to a gene: 5. CDR3 length: 13 residues.

This CDR3 reads CASGSTGENTIYF. CDR3 nucleotide sequence: TGTGCTAGTGGTTCCACAGGGGAAAACACCATATATTTT. This chain connects TRBV12-5 to TRBJ1-3, with 7 bases fitting TRBD1. Germline CDR1 is LGHNT and CDR2 is FRNRAP. The J segment lost 6 bases and the V segment lost 4 bases, leaving 3 bases of the junction unmatched. CDR3 length equals 13 residues.

The CDR3 here is CAWIRGAPTDTQYF. The CDR3 DNA reads as TGTGCCTGGATACGAGGGGCCCCCACAGATACGCAGTATTTT. The V gene is TRBV30, the J gene TRBJ2-3; D may be TRBD1 or TRBD2 (5 bases each). Germline V CDR1 and CDR2: GTSNPN, SVGIG (reference sequence). This CDR3 contains 14 residues. Trimming stripped 4 bases from V and 2 bases from J, with 13 bases between.

The sample holds a few counts of this clone. This chain connects TRBV12-1 to TRBJ1-2; the DNA was not compared with TRBD1, the D call given in the table. TRBV12-1 represents a pseudogene. The CDR3 spans 17 residues. CDR3 bases: TGTGCCAGCAGCTTTGAGGGGACAGGGGGCATTAAGGATGGCTACACCTTC. Its translation: CASSFEGTGGIKDGYTF.

The rearrangement links TRBV10-1 to TRBJ2-3; D call uncertain. The CDR3 length is 13 residues. Trimming took 0 bases from V and 8 from J, leaving 9 bases between them. Germline CDR1 reads WNHNN; CDR2 reads SYGVQD (reference sequence). Here the CDR3 reads CASSESLGSTQYF. CDR3 sequence (DNA): TGCGCCAGCAGTGAGTCTTTAGGAAGTACGCAGTATTTT.

This chain connects TRBV4-1 to TRBJ2-5; 9 nucleotides align to TRBD1. The germline gives CDR1 MGHRA, CDR2 YSYEKL. Trimming removed 0 bases from V and 3 bases from J; junction bases left unmatched: 8. The CDR3 spans 17 residues. In nucleotides, the CDR3 is TGCGCCAGCAGCCAAGATGACAGGGGGGTACGGGAAGAGACCCAGTACTTC. Translation: CASSQDDRGVREETQYF.

V usage is TRBV6-6 and J usage is TRBJ2-5; perhaps D is TRBD1 or TRBD2 (5 bases each). This CDR3 is 16 amino acids long. Germline V gene data show CDR1 as MNHNY and CDR2 as SVGAGI (reference sequence). Trimming shortened V by 2 bases and J by 0 bases, and 13 bases separated the two germline ends. The CDR3 loop is CASSYGGTGYQETQYF. CDR3 sequence (DNA): TGTGCCAGCAGTTACGGGGGAACGGGCTACCAAGAGACCCAGTACTTC.

The genes are TRBV18 and TRBJ2-1; D is possibly TRBD1 (6 bases). Germline-derived CDR1 and CDR2 are KGHSH and LQKENI. There are 14 residues in the CDR3. The V gene lost 3 bases and the J gene lost 13 bases, with 19 bases spanning the gap. The CDR3 loop is CASSPPGLGGDQFF. The CDR3 nucleotides read TGTGCCAGCTCACCTCCCGGCCTAGGGGGAGATCAGTTCTTC.

This chain joins TRBV11-2 and TRBJ2-1, with D perhaps assigned TRBD1 or TRBD2 (6 bases each). Germline V lookup: CDR1 SGHAT, CDR2 FQNNGV. There are 14 residues in the CDR3. The V gene lost 5 bases and the J gene lost 7 bases, with 15 bases spanning the gap. The chain's CDR3 is CASSPGGGRNEQFF. The CDR3 bases are TGTGCCAGCAGCCCCGGAGGGGGGAGGAATGAGCAGTTCTTC.

This clone was observed a few times. J is TRBJ2-5 and V is TRBV9; D gene ambiguous. The ends were cut back, 1 base at V and 1 base at J, with 14 bases in the middle. The CDR3 loop spans 16 amino acids. Germline-derived CDR1 and CDR2 are SGDLS and YYNGEE. The CDR3 reads CASSVYDMGSQETQYF. For the CDR3, the DNA is TGTGCCAGCAGCGTATATGATATGGGCAGCCAAGAGACCCAGTACTTC.

Only one count was recorded for this clone. The chain carries TRBV9 and TRBJ2-2; 7 nucleotides align to TRBD2. After removal of 2 bases from V and 6 bases from J, the junction contained 4 bases not matched to a gene. This CDR3 is built from 14 residues. The germline V gene encodes CDR1 SGDLS and CDR2 YYNGEE. The CDR3 DNA follows: TGTGCCAGCAGCGTGGGAGGGGACGCCGGGGAGCTGTTTTTT. Amino acids: CASSVGGDAGELFF.

The gene calls are TRBV5-5 and TRBJ2-7, with TRBD1 matching over 10 bases. Germline lookup yields CDR1 SGHKS and CDR2 YYEKEE (reference sequence). V lost 2 bases to trimming and J lost 3 bases; unmatched junction nucleotides: 2. The CDR3 extends over 14 amino acids. The CDR3 nucleotides read TGTGCCAGCAGCTTCGGGACAGGGGACTACGAGCAGTACTTC. This gives the protein CASSFGTGDYEQYF.

The chain uses TRBV6-1 and TRBJ1-1; D is undetermined. The CDR3 is 12 residues long. In germline, CDR1 is MNHNS, CDR2 SASEGT. V lost 9 bases and J lost 0, with 8 bases in between. For the CDR3, the DNA is TGTGCCAGTTCAACAGTGAACACTGAAGCTTTCTTT. Translating it yields CASSTVNTEAFF.

The rearrangement uses TRBV10-3 and TRBJ2-7; tentatively, D is TRBD1 (6 bases). CDR1 is ENHRY, CDR2 SYGVKD, per germline. V lost 3 bases and J 3 bases, leaving 9 bases between the germline ends. The CDR3 is 13 residues long. In DNA, the CDR3 is TGTGCCATCAGTGAAACAGGGCTCTACGAGCAGTACTTC. Its protein is CAISETGLYEQYF.

The chain uses TRBV4-1 and TRBJ2-5, with TRBD2 as a possible D gene (5 bases). Germline V gene sequence: CDR1 MGHRA, CDR2 YSYEKL. This CDR3 is 13 amino acids long. Trimming shortened V by 1 base and J by 7 bases, and 10 bases separated the two germline ends. The CDR3 spells CASSQVGEGTQYF. The CDR3 DNA is TGCGCCAGCAGCCAAGTAGGAGAGGGGACCCAGTACTTC.

This chain links TRBV7-9 with TRBJ2-3; 14 bases fit TRBD2. Germline trimming cut 8 bases from V and 6 bases from J; bases unmatched to any gene: 19. CDR1 SEHNR and CDR2 FQNEAQ come from the germline V gene (reference sequence). The CDR3 consists of 19 residues. CDR3 amino acids: CASGHLTTTSGGVTDTQYF. CDR3 DNA sequence: TGTGCCAGCGGCCACCTCACAACGACTAGCGGGGGGGTTACTGATACGCAGTATTTT.

The genes are TRBV6-1 and TRBJ2-1, with D unresolved. Trimming shortened V by 6 bases and J by 4 bases, and 4 bases separated the two germline ends. Per germline, CDR1 MNHNS and CDR2 SASEGT. The CDR3 is 11 amino acids. The CDR3 sequence is CASREYNEQFF. CDR3 nucleotides: TGTGCCAGCAGAGAGTACAATGAGCAGTTCTTC.